What follows are 21 T cell receptor beta chains derived from one specimen sequenced in a study of radiation and T cells in renal cell carcinoma. Using immunoSEQ multiplex PCR, the repertoire was profiled, and TCRdb retains in-frame clones only, with some absent. The sample has more than 60,000 clones, over 80% seen once. The time point: blood 4 weeks post-SBRT, at nephrectomy. Treatment described: 15 Gy SBRT to primary tumor, nephrectomy 4 weeks later. Source: blood, taken from a patient whose treatment included radiotherapy and nephrectomy. These receptors were collected from a woman aged 60 to 75 with renal cell carcinoma.

The gene calls are TRBV9 and TRBJ1-2, with TRBD1 as a possible D gene (6 bases). Germline V lookup: CDR1 SGDLS, CDR2 YYNGEE. CDR3 size: 14 residues. V shed 2 bases and J shed 4 bases, with 12 bases lying between them. The CDR3 DNA reads as TGTGCCAGCAGCGTCGGACAGCTAGCCTATGGCTACACCTTC. Its translation is CASSVGQLAYGYTF.

This clone was seen a handful of times. The V and J genes are TRBV7-9 and TRBJ1-2; 7 bases line up with TRBD1. The length of the CDR3 is 15 residues. CDR1 is SEHNR and CDR2 is FQNEAQ in the germline V gene (reference sequence). With V trimmed by 7 bases and J by 5 bases, 13 bases remained unmatched. The CDR3 loop is CASNTMGGTVYGYTF. Written as DNA, the CDR3 is TGTGCCAGCAATACTATGGGGGGGACAGTGTATGGCTACACCTTC. Using reference TRBV7-9 and TRBJ1-2 for the parts outside the CDR3, the full variable domain is DTGVSQNPRHKITKRGQNVTFRCDPISEHNRLYWYRQTLGQGPEFLTYFQNEAQLEKSRLLSDRFSAERPKGSFSTLEIQRTEQGDSAMYLCASNTMGGTVYGYTFGSGTRLTVV.

V and J are TRBV4-3 and TRBJ2-2; 8 bases map to TRBD2. Per the germline V gene, CDR1 is LGHNA and CDR2 is YSLEER. Trimming cost V 0 bases and J 5 bases; bases outside gene matches: 8. This CDR3 has 17 residues. CDR3 sequence reads: CASSQDLGGRRTGELFF. CDR3 nucleotides: TGCGCCAGCAGCCAAGATCTTGGCGGGAGGCGAACCGGGGAGCTGTTTTTT.

The V and J genes are TRBV27 and TRBJ1-5; D is possibly TRBD1 (5 bases). The CDR3 runs 13 residues. V dropped 6 bases and J dropped 3 bases, with 9 bases sitting between them. Germline-derived CDR1 and CDR2 are MNHEY and SMNVEV (reference sequence). The CDR3 here is CASSWGSNQPQHF. The CDR3 bases are TGTGCCAGCAGCTGGGGGTCCAATCAGCCCCAGCATTTT.

The V gene is TRBV7-9, the J gene TRBJ2-2, with D possibly being TRBD2 (6 bases). Germline V CDR1 and CDR2: SEHNR, FQNEAQ (reference sequence). V lost 5 bases and J lost 4, with 11 bases in between. CDR3 length: 14 amino acids. CDR3: CASSPLASTGELFF. Here the CDR3 DNA reads TGTGCCAGCAGCCCCCTAGCGTCCACCGGGGAGCTGTTTTTT.

This chain links TRBV19 with TRBJ2-7, with 11 nucleotides matching TRBD2. This CDR3 comprises 15 residues. The V gene end was trimmed by 3 bases and the J gene end by 7 bases; junction bases not matched to a gene: 8. The germline V gene has CDR1 LNHDA and CDR2 SQIVND (reference sequence). CDR3 sequence: CASSMTGTSGEEQYF. In DNA form, the CDR3 reads TGTGCCAGTAGTATGACTGGGACTAGCGGCGAAGAGCAGTACTTC.

The gene calls are TRBV30 and TRBJ2-7; 7 nucleotides agree with TRBD1. Trimming removed 0 bases from V and 7 bases from J; junction bases left unmatched: 6. Germline V lookup: CDR1 GTSNPN, CDR2 SVGIG (reference sequence). The CDR3 contains 13 residues. CDR3 nucleotides: TGTGCCTGGAGTGTAGGACAGGCCCTGGAGCAGTACTTC. The encoded protein is CAWSVGQALEQYF.

The chain recombines TRBV6-1 with TRBJ2-7; 8 nucleotides agree with TRBD1. The V gene's germline CDR1 is MNHNS and CDR2 SASEGT. This CDR3 contains 15 residues. V was pared by 9 bases and J by 5 bases, with 15 bases of the junction left unmatched. The CDR3 DNA follows: TGTGCCAGTCGAAGGGACAGGCAACCGATCCACGAGCAGTACTTC. As protein: CASRRDRQPIHEQYF.

The V call is TRBV19, the J call TRBJ2-7; no firm D call. V lost 6 bases and J 5 bases, leaving 20 bases between the germline ends. CDR3 length: 15 residues. The germline gives CDR1 LNHDA, CDR2 SQIVND (reference sequence). The CDR3, as DNA: TGTGCCAGTAGCCAGACCCTAGGCGTGGGCCACGAGCAGTACTTC. Translating gives CASSQTLGVGHEQYF.

This clone was counted only a few times. This chain connects TRBV30 to TRBJ1-5; 9 nucleotides agree with TRBD1. Germline CDR1 reads GTSNPN; CDR2 reads SVGIG (reference sequence). The length of the CDR3 is 13 residues. Unmatched junction bases numbered 5, after V lost 6 bases and J lost 5 bases. This chain's CDR3 is CACTGGPDQPQHF. The CDR3 nucleotides read TGTGCCTGTACAGGGGGCCCGGATCAGCCCCAGCATTTT.

The chain couples TRBV6-4 to TRBJ1-2; no clear D gene. V was clipped by 0 bases and J by 1 base, with 12 bases between them. Germline CDR1 MRHNA, CDR2 SNTAGT. The CDR3 spans 16 residues. The CDR3 loop reads CASSDSINGRNYGYTF. The DNA for the CDR3 is TGTGCCAGCAGTGACTCGATTAACGGGCGTAACTATGGCTACACCTTC.

The chain links TRBV19 to TRBJ1-5, with D possibly TRBD1 on 6 matching bases. Germline assignment: CDR1 LNHDA and CDR2 SQIVND (reference sequence). The germline V and J ends were trimmed by 8 bases and 0 bases, with 17 bases remaining between them. CDR3 length: 16 amino acids. In DNA form, the CDR3 reads TGTGCCAGTCAATCCCAGGGGACGTATAGCAATCAGCCCCAGCATTTT. Its protein is CASQSQGTYSNQPQHF.

V is TRBV2 and J is TRBJ2-2; D gene ambiguous. Germline V lookup: CDR1 SNHLY, CDR2 FYNNEI. The V gene lost 1 base and the J gene lost 2 bases, with 5 bases spanning the gap. CDR3 length equals 14 residues. This chain's CDR3 is CASSEDRNTGELFF. In DNA, the CDR3 is TGTGCCAGCAGTGAAGACAGAAACACCGGGGAGCTGTTTTTT.

This chain links TRBV6-1 with TRBJ2-1; TRBD1 agrees at 9 bases. V dropped 3 bases and J dropped 4; count of bases not matched to a gene: 4. CDR3 size: 15 residues. Germline V CDR1 and CDR2: MNHNS, SASEGT. The CDR3 DNA sequence: TGTGCCAGCAGTGAGATGGGACAGGGTTACAATGAGCAGTTCTTC. The encoded protein is CASSEMGQGYNEQFF.

V gene TRBV28 combines with J gene TRBJ1-3; D call uncertain. Looked up from germline, CDR1 is MDHEN and CDR2 is SYDVKM. The CDR3 runs 14 residues. V lost 6 bases and J lost 8, with 17 bases in between. The CDR3, as DNA: TGTGCCAGCAGCATCGGACGAAGTTTGGACACCATATATTTT. Amino acids: CASSIGRSLDTIYF.

CDR3 in amino acids: CSVIGNTEAFF. CDR3 coding DNA: TGCAGCGTTATAGGGAACACTGAAGCTTTCTTT. The chain employs TRBV29-1 and TRBJ1-1; D remains unclear. The CDR3 has 11 residues. Germline V gene data show CDR1 as SQVTM and CDR2 as ANQGSEA. Trimming shortened V by 5 bases and J by 1 base, and 5 bases separated the two germline ends. Combining the CDR3 with reference TRBV29-1 and TRBJ1-1 gives the whole variable domain SAVISQKPSRDICQRGTSLTIQCQVDSQVTMMFWYRQQPGQSLTLIATANQGSEATYESGFVIDKFPISRPNLTFSTLTVSNMSPEDSSIYLCSVIGNTEAFFGQGTRLTVV.

This chain joins TRBV7-9 and TRBJ1-2, with D perhaps TRBD1 (6 bases). The length of the CDR3 is 16 residues. The V end was cut by 8 bases, the J end by 6 bases, with 25 bases between. The germline V gene has CDR1 SEHNR and CDR2 FQNEAQ (reference sequence). CDR3 in DNA: TGTGCCAGCGGCCCGACAGGATCGCAGGGTGCGAATGGCTACACCTTC. Amino acids: CASGPTGSQGANGYTF.

This rearrangement joins TRBV18 to TRBJ2-2, with TRBD2 identical over 11 bases. V trimming: 4 bases; J trimming: 4 bases; junction bases outside the gene matches: 8. Germline assignment: CDR1 KGHSH and CDR2 LQKENI. This CDR3 spans 17 amino acids. The CDR3 nucleotides read TGTGCCAGCTCACTGCCACTAGCGGGAGTGATCACCGGGGAGCTGTTTTTT. Translated, it gives CASSLPLAGVITGELFF.

The V and J genes are TRBV5-8 and TRBJ1-2; tentative D call: TRBD1 (6 bases). The CDR3 has 16 amino acids. Germline CDR1 is SGHTS and CDR2 is YDEGEE. V was trimmed by 4 bases and J by 2 bases, leaving 18 bases between them. The CDR3 DNA follows: TGTGCCAGCAGCCACCCCAACAGGGTGTCAAACTATGGCTACACCTTC. This gives the protein CASSHPNRVSNYGYTF.

The CDR3 is CASSPGLAGVAGELFF. The CDR3 DNA is TGCGCCAGCAGCCCTGGACTAGCGGGGGTGGCCGGGGAGCTGTTTTTT. V is TRBV5-1 and J is TRBJ2-2; 13 bases map to TRBD2. The CDR3 loop spans 16 amino acids. The V segment lost 4 bases and the J segment 6 bases; nucleotides outside the gene matches: 6. Per the germline V gene, CDR1 is SGHRS and CDR2 is YFSETQ.

The rearrangement joins TRBV7-2 to TRBJ2-6; 10 bases are a match to TRBD2. Losses at the gene ends were 6 bases for V and 0 bases for J; bases not matched to a gene: 8. This CDR3 has 18 amino acids. Germline V gene lookup returns CDR1 SGHTA and CDR2 FQGNSA. The DNA of the CDR3 is TGTGCCAGCAGACAGACTAGCGGGCTGTCCTCTGGGGCCAACGTCCTGACTTTC. It is translated as CASRQTSGLSSGANVLTF.